Presented here are 14 T cell receptor beta chains from one specimen sequenced in a study of blood T cell repertoires in COVID-19. Measured with immunoSEQ multiplex PCR; TCRdb has only the in-frame clones, and not every one. This repertoire shows 36,000 or so clones, 90% found once; its top ten account for around 4.8%. The sample was peripheral blood. These TCRs come from a human donor in a cohort sampled during active COVID-19.

The gene calls are TRBV9 and TRBJ2-1; D ambiguous. The CDR3 consists of 15 residues. V lost 1 base, J lost 0 bases, and 8 bases lay in between. Germline lookup yields CDR1 SGDLS and CDR2 YYNGEE. CDR3 bases: TGTGCCAGCAGCGTAAGTAGCAGCTCCTACAATGAGCAGTTCTTC. It specifies CASSVSSSSYNEQFF.

This chain connects TRBV4-1 to TRBJ2-4; TRBD2 is a possible D gene (5 bases). The CDR3 consists of 14 residues. Looked up from germline, CDR1 is MGHRA and CDR2 is YSYEKL. Trimming removed 4 bases at V and 3 bases at J, with 10 bases between. Here the CDR3 DNA reads TGCGCCAGCAGCCGCCCTGAGGGCAAAAACATTCAGTACTTC. As protein: CASSRPEGKNIQYF.

The rearrangement joins TRBV7-2 to TRBJ2-2; D is ambiguous. This CDR3 is 14 amino acids long. With 2 bases removed from V and 5 bases from J, the gap between germline ends came to 9 bases. Germline V gene sequence: CDR1 SGHTA, CDR2 FQGNSA. The CDR3 nucleotides are TGTGCCAGCAGCTTAATACTCGTGACCGGGGAGCTGTTTTTT. Amino acid sequence: CASSLILVTGELFF.

This sequence joins TRBV5-8 and TRBJ2-5; TRBD1 might be the D (6 bases). Trimming cost V 4 bases and J 2 bases, with 18 bases left between them. From germline, CDR1 is SGHTS and CDR2 YDEGEE. The CDR3 consists of 16 residues. This chain's CDR3 is CASSQGGSGSQETQYF. DNA of the CDR3: TGTGCCAGCAGCCAAGGGGGTTCGGGGAGTCAAGAGACCCAGTACTTC.

The genes are TRBV27 and TRBJ2-7; TRBD1 might be the D (5 bases). This CDR3 is 16 amino acids long. Germline loops: CDR1 MNHEY, CDR2 SMNVEV (reference sequence). V shed 5 bases and J shed 0 bases, with 17 bases lying between them. CDR3 in DNA: TGTGCCAGCAGTCACTTCAGGGCGGCCGCCTCCTACGAGCAGTACTTC. Translated, it gives CASSHFRAAASYEQYF.

The rearrangement joins TRBV6-1 to TRBJ2-7, with D uncertain. Trimming left V 1 base short and J 5 bases short, with 12 bases between. The germline V gene encodes CDR1 MNHNS and CDR2 SASEGT. The CDR3 is 14 amino acids. The CDR3 DNA reads TGTGCCAGCAGTGAAGGGGCCAAATCGGACGAGCAGTACTTC. This encodes CASSEGAKSDEQYF.

The rearrangement links TRBV7-2 to TRBJ2-3; 11 nucleotides agree with TRBD2. Germline loops: CDR1 SGHTA, CDR2 FQGNSA. The trim removed 5 bases at V and 3 bases at J, leaving 4 bases unmatched. The length of the CDR3 is 15 residues. CDR3 loop: CASSVSGRATDTQYF. CDR3 nucleotides: TGTGCCAGCAGCGTTAGCGGGAGGGCGACAGATACGCAGTATTTT.

This clone was detected only once. The rearrangement uses TRBV27 and TRBJ1-3; 10 positions match TRBD1. In germline, CDR1 is MNHEY, CDR2 SMNVEV (reference sequence). The CDR3 consists of 18 residues. V lost 5 bases to trimming and J lost 4 bases; unmatched junction nucleotides: 14. Here the CDR3 reads CASSRSGTGVIYGNTIYF. CDR3 in DNA: TGTGCCAGCAGTCGATCCGGGACAGGGGTGATCTACGGAAACACCATATATTTT.

In its sample, this clone was seen a few times. The chain couples TRBV14 to TRBJ1-6; no reliable D call. Germline-derived CDR1 and CDR2 are SGHDN and FVKESK. This CDR3 has 15 amino acids. Trimming shortened V by 0 bases and J by 5 bases, and 8 bases separated the two germline ends. In DNA form, the CDR3 reads TGTGCCAGCAGCCAAGAGAACATTAATAATTCACCCCTCCACTTT. Encoded protein: CASSQENINNSPLHF.

The chain links TRBV5-1 to TRBJ2-2, with a possible D match to TRBD2 (5 bases). V lost 0 bases and J lost 7, with 16 bases in between. This CDR3 is 16 amino acids long. Germline CDR1 and CDR2: SGHRS and YFSETQ. CDR3 sequence reads: CASSLGGRARGGELFF. The CDR3 DNA reads as TGCGCCAGCAGCTTGGGAGGACGCGCTCGGGGCGGGGAGCTGTTTTTT.

The chain is built from TRBV7-9 and TRBJ2-3; possible D gene TRBD2, 5 bases. V was clipped by 10 bases and J by 0 bases, with 14 bases between them. The CDR3 length is 14 residues. Germline assignment: CDR1 SEHNR and CDR2 FQNEAQ (reference sequence). The CDR3 sequence: CATSGRFSTDTQYF. The CDR3, as DNA: TGTGCCACCAGTGGGAGATTTAGCACAGATACGCAGTATTTT.

The V and J genes are TRBV4-1 and TRBJ2-7, with 7 bases that match TRBD1. Germline loops: CDR1 MGHRA, CDR2 YSYEKL. V was pared by 4 bases and J by 6 bases, with 12 bases of the junction left unmatched. CDR3 length equals 15 residues. The CDR3 loop is CASSLGQALVVEQYF. CDR3 nucleotide sequence: TGCGCCAGCAGCCTTGGACAGGCTCTAGTGGTCGAGCAGTACTTC.

The chain recombines TRBV24-1 with TRBJ2-1, with a possible D match to TRBD2 (6 bases). CDR1 and CDR2 (germline): KGHDR, SFDVKD. Trimming removed 4 bases at V and 0 bases at J, with 12 bases between. The CDR3 totals 16 residues. The CDR3 loop is CATSDTGTGSYNEQFF. Written as DNA, the CDR3 is TGTGCCACCAGTGACACCGGGACTGGCTCCTACAATGAGCAGTTCTTC.

The genes are TRBV2 and TRBJ2-3; D call uncertain. CDR3 length equals 16 residues. With 0 bases removed from V and 1 base from J, the gap between germline ends came to 11 bases. Germline V gives CDR1 SNHLY, CDR2 FYNNEI. CDR3 coding DNA: TGTGCCAGCAGTGAAGCGCGCGCAGGTGGCACAGATACGCAGTATTTT. Protein sequence: CASSEARAGGTDTQYF. Variable domain in full (rest from reference TRBV2 and TRBJ2-3): EPEVTQTPSHQVTQMGQEVILRCVPISNHLYFYWYRQILGQKVEFLVSFYNNEISEKSEIFDDQFSVERPDGSNFTLKIRSTKLEDSAMYFCASSEARAGGTDTQYFGPGTRLTVL.